These T cell receptor beta chains were read from a single sample in a study of CD8 T cells in Susac syndrome. TCRdb re-called the immunoSEQ multiplex PCR reads through MiXCR, storing one row per CDR3 protein. The data hold about 200,000 distinct CDR3 sequences, with about 95% observed a single time. The sequenced sample consisted of CD4+ T cells from PBMCs. The receptors were sampled from a human donor with multiple sclerosis. CDR3s include the opening cysteine and the closing phenylalanine or tryptophan. Fields, in order: V gene, D gene, J gene, clone size, CDR3 protein, CDR3 DNA. A D gene is named only where the DNA matches it firmly. Clone size is shown for a subset of rows, as once, few, many or a class of expanded clone.

TRBV29-1,.,TRBJ2-2,.,CSVLRDTNTGELFF,TGCAGCGTTCTCAGGGACACGAACACCGGGGAGCTGTTTTTT
TRBV29-1,.,TRBJ2-6,.,CSVAQGFSGANVLTF,TGCAGCGTCGCTCAGGGTTTCTCTGGGGCCAACGTCCTGACTTTC
TRBV5-1,TRBD1,TRBJ1-6,.,CASSGGTGAGSPLHF,TGCGCCAGCAGCGGAGGGACAGGGGCGGGTTCACCCCTCCACTTT
TRBV6-5,TRBD2,TRBJ2-3,.,CASSYSLAGGSTDTQYF,TGTGCCAGCAGTTACTCCCTAGCGGGGGGTAGCACAGATACGCAGTATTTT
TRBV20-1,.,TRBJ1-5,.,CSAISPSGNQPQHF,TGCAGTGCTATATCCCCCTCGGGCAATCAGCCCCAGCATTTT
TRBV27,.,TRBJ2-5,.,CASSSMGGETQYF,TGTGCCAGCAGTTCCATGGGCGGGGAGACCCAGTACTTC
TRBV6-1,.,TRBJ2-1,.,CASRPSGSGVYNEQFF,TGTGCCAGCAGACCGTCTGGAAGCGGAGTTTACAATGAGCAGTTCTTC
TRBV12-3/TRBV12-4,.,TRBJ1-5,.,CASSSKSQNQPQHF,TGTGCCAGCAGCTCCAAAAGCCAAAATCAGCCCCAGCATTTT
TRBV30,.,TRBJ1-1,.,CAWRMGPGTEAFF,TGTGCCTGGAGAATGGGGCCTGGCACTGAAGCTTTCTTT
TRBV30,.,TRBJ1-5,.,CAWSTAGLDQPQHF,TGTGCCTGGAGTACTGCAGGGTTGGATCAGCCCCAGCATTTT
TRBV30,TRBD2,TRBJ2-3,.,CAWSVSRTSGGTDTQYF,TGTGCCTGGAGTGTAAGCCGGACTAGCGGGGGCACAGATACGCAGTATTTT
TRBV20-1,.,TRBJ1-2,.,CSASEGGPNNGYTF,TGCAGTGCTAGCGAGGGGGGGCCGAATAATGGCTACACCTTC
TRBV9,TRBD2,TRBJ2-3,once,CASSVGSSGGTDTQYF,TGTGCCAGCAGCGTAGGTTCTAGCGGGGGCACAGATACGCAGTATTTT
TRBV6-2/TRBV6-3,.,TRBJ2-2,.,CASSYSPWTLELFF,TGTGCCAGCAGTTACTCTCCTTGGACTTTGGAGCTGTTTTTT
TRBV25-1,TRBD1,TRBJ1-2,once,CASSEGGFGDSLNYGYTF,TGTGCCAGCAGTGAAGGAGGTTTTGGGGACAGCCTAAACTATGGCTACACCTTC
TRBV7-8,.,TRBJ1-6,.,CASSPAWTDNSPLHF,TGTGCCAGCAGCCCCGCCTGGACGGATAATTCACCCCTCCACTTT
TRBV27,.,TRBJ2-6,.,CASSVGPGANVLTF,TGTGCCAGCAGTGTAGGCCCTGGGGCCAACGTCCTGACTTTC
TRBV15,.,TRBJ1-5,.,CATSRGDRQGQPQHF,TGTGCCACCAGCAGAGGAGACAGGCAGGGTCAGCCCCAGCATTTT
TRBV7-9,.,TRBJ2-3,once,CASSLIGDLADTQYF,TGTGCCAGCAGCCTTATCGGGGATTTGGCAGATACGCAGTATTTT
TRBV20-1,.,TRBJ1-1,.,CSAARGGLNTEAFF,TGCAGTGCTGCCCGGGGAGGTTTGAACACTGAAGCTTTCTTT
TRBV5-6,.,TRBJ2-1,.,CASSIIRRPYNEQFF,TGTGCCAGCAGCATCATCAGGCGACCCTACAATGAGCAGTTCTTC
TRBV29-1,.,TRBJ2-7,.,CSVAVSYEQYF,TGCAGCGTTGCCGTGTCCTACGAGCAGTACTTC
TRBV12-3/TRBV12-4,.,TRBJ2-6,.,CANPIGSSGANVLTF,TGTGCCAACCCCATAGGAAGCTCTGGGGCCAACGTCCTGACTTTC
TRBV5-4,.,TRBJ2-5,.,CASSLGQGEETQYF,TGTGCCAGCAGCTTGGGGCAGGGCGAGGAGACCCAGTACTTC
TRBV7-9,.,TRBJ2-3,.,CASSPPVPTQYF,TGTGCCAGCAGCCCGCCCGTCCCGACGCAGTATTTT
TRBV20-1,.,TRBJ2-1,once,CSASKPVLTAF,TGCAGTGCTAGTAAGCCCGTTTTGACAGCTTTC
TRBV2,.,TRBJ2-1,.,CASSEALLGDNEQFF,TGTGCCAGCAGTGAAGCGCTTCTCGGAGACAATGAGCAGTTCTTC
TRBV15,.,TRBJ1-2,.,CATSRDPSGKDGYTF,TGTGCCACCAGCAGAGATCCATCGGGGAAGGATGGCTACACCTTC
TRBV3-1,TRBD2,TRBJ2-2,once,CASSQVSRRGGRNTGELFF,TGTGCCAGCAGCCAAGTCAGTCGACGGGGGGGCCGGAACACCGGGGAGCTGTTTTTT
TRBV3-1,TRBD2,TRBJ2-3,once,CASSQSGGAGAQYF,TGTGCCAGCAGCCAAAGCGGGGGGGCGGGTGCGCAGTATTTT
TRBV30,.,TRBJ1-4,.,CAWSVSGAEKLFF,TGTGCCTGGAGTGTAAGTGGGGCGGAAAAACTGTTTTTT
TRBV7-2,.,TRBJ2-5,.,CASSLARLETQYF,TGTGCCAGCAGCTTAGCTCGGTTGGAGACCCAGTACTTC
TRBV6-4,.,TRBJ2-5,.,CASSFNRGETQYF,TGTGCCAGCAGTTTTAACCGGGGGGAGACCCAGTACTTC
TRBV12-3/TRBV12-4,TRBD2,TRBJ2-4,.,CASSGLAGGLAKNIQYF,TGTGCCAGCAGCGGACTAGCGGGGGGTCTAGCCAAAAACATTCAGTACTTC
TRBV19,.,TRBJ2-1,.,CASSPDYNEQFF,TGTGCCAGTAGTCCGGATTACAATGAGCAGTTCTTC
TRBV20-1,TRBD1,TRBJ2-2,.,CSAQHRDRDAGELFF,TGCAGTGCACAACACCGGGACAGGGACGCCGGGGAGCTGTTTTTT
TRBV18,TRBD1,TRBJ2-3,once,CASSPGTGSSTQYF,TGTGCCAGCTCACCGGGGACAGGGAGTAGTACGCAGTATTTT
TRBV30,.,TRBJ1-4,once,CAWSGGREKLFF,TGTGCCTGGAGTGGGGGTCGAGAAAAACTGTTTTTT
TRBV30,.,TRBJ2-7,.,CAWRDLPYEQYF,TGTGCCTGGAGGGACCTCCCCTACGAGCAGTACTTC
TRBV5-6,TRBD1,TRBJ1-2,.,CASSLTGGGGYTF,TGTGCCAGCAGCTTAACAGGGGGCGGAGGCTACACCTTC
TRBV30,TRBD2,TRBJ2-1,.,CAWNRGLAGNEQFF,TGTGCCTGGAATAGGGGGCTAGCGGGAAATGAGCAGTTCTTC
TRBV20-1,.,TRBJ2-7,.,CSARTPGSYEQYF,TGCAGTGCTAGGACTCCTGGCTCCTACGAGCAGTACTTC
TRBV24-1,.,TRBJ2-3,.,CATSDFSTDTQYF,TGTGCCACCAGTGATTTCTCCACAGATACGCAGTATTTT
TRBV18,TRBD1,TRBJ2-1,.,CASSSYRGGNEQFF,TGTGCCAGCTCGTCATACAGGGGTGGCAATGAGCAGTTCTTC
TRBV20-1,.,TRBJ1-5,.,CSARAAGRGQPQHF,TGCAGTGCCCGGGCGGCAGGGCGCGGCCAGCCCCAGCATTTT